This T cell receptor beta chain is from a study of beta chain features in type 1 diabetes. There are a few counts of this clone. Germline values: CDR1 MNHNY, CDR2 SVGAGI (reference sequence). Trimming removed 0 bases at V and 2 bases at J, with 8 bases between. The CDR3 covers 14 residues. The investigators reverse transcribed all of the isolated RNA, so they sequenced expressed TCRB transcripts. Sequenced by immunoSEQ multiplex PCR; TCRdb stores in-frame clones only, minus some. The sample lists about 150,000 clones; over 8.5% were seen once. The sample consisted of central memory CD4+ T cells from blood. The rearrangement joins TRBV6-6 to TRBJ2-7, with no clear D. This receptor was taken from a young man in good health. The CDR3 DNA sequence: TGTGCCAGCAGTTACTCGTGGGGTCCCTACGAGCAGTACTTC. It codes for CASSYSWGPYEQYF.